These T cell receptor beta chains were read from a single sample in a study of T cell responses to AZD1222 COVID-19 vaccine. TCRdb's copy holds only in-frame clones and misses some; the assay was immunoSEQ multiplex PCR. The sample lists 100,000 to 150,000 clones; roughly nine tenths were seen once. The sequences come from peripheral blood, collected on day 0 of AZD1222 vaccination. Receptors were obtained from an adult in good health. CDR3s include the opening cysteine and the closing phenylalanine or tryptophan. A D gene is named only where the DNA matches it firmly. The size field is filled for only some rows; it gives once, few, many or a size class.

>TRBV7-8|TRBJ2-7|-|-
CASSFTGPSYEQYF
TGTGCCAGCAGCTTTACGGGTCCCTCCTACGAGCAGTACTTC
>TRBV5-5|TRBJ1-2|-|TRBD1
CASSLVGTGDIGGSGYTF
TGTGCCAGCAGCTTGGTTGGGACAGGGGATATAGGGGGATCCGGCTACACCTTC
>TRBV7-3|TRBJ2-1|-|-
CASSPRATGFTNEQFF
TGTGCCAGCAGTCCAAGGGCGACGGGGTTTACCAATGAGCAGTTCTTC
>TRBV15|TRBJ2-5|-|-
CATSRSPEETQYF
TGTGCCACCAGCAGAAGTCCAGAAGAGACCCAGTACTTC
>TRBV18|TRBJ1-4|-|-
CASSPDSQDNNEKLFF
TGTGCCAGCTCACCCGACAGCCAGGACAATAATGAAAAACTGTTTTTT
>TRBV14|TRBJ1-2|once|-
CASSQVGLSNYGYTF
TGTGCCAGCAGCCAAGTTGGGCTGTCGAACTATGGCTACACCTTC
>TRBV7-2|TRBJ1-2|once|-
CASSLDRGNGYTF
TGTGCCAGCAGCTTAGATAGAGGGAATGGCTACACCTTC
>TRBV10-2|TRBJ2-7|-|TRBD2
CASSEGRWRETFWQYF
TGCGCCAGCAGTGAGGGGCGATGGCGGGAGACATTCTGGCAGTACTTC
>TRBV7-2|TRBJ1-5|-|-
CASSLDGGRLEPQHF
TGTGCCAGCAGCTTAGATGGGGGCAGGTTGGAGCCCCAGCATTTT
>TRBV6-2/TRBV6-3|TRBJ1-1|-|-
CASSYQGFGAEAFF
TGTGCCAGCAGTTATCAGGGGTTCGGAGCTGAAGCTTTCTTT
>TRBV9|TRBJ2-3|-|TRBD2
CASSPLAGALTDTQYF
TGTGCCAGCAGTCCTCTAGCGGGAGCTCTCACAGATACGCAGTATTTT
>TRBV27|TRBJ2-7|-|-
CASSATPGPSYEQYF
TGTGCCAGCAGTGCGACCCCCGGGCCTTCCTACGAGCAGTACTTC
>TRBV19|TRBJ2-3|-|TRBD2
CASSAGTSGIDTQYF
TGTGCCAGTAGTGCCGGGACTAGCGGGATAGATACGCAGTATTTT
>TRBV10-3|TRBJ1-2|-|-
CAIRSAGGDYGYTF
TGTGCCATCAGATCGGCCGGGGGCGACTATGGCTACACCTTC
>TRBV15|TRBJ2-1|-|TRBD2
CATSREGSSGQFF
TGTGCCACCAGCAGAGAAGGATCTAGCGGGCAGTTCTTC
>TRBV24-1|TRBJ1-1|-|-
CAAGDFRTLMNTEAFF
TGTGCCGCGGGGGACTTCCGGACCCTCATGAACACTGAAGCTTTCTTT
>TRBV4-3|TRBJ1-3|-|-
CASSQALGGQSGNTIYF
TGCGCCAGCAGCCAAGCGCTTGGAGGGCAGTCTGGAAACACCATATATTTT
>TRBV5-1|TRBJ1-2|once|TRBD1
CASSLSPGQGYGYTF
TGCGCCAGCAGCTTGTCGCCGGGACAGGGATATGGCTACACCTTC
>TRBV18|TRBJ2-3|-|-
CASSPVASSPTDTQYF
TGTGCCAGCTCACCAGTGGCTTCGAGCCCCACAGATACGCAGTATTTT
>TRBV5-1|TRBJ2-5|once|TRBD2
CASSLAASGYQETQYF
TGCGCCAGCAGCTTGGCGGCTAGCGGATACCAAGAGACCCAGTACTTC
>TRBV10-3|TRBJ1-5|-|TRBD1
CAISPGQGNNQPQHF
TGTGCCATCAGCCCGGGACAGGGAAACAATCAGCCCCAGCATTTT
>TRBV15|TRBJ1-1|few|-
CATSRDVAENTEAFF
TGTGCCACCAGCAGAGATGTGGCTGAGAACACTGAAGCTTTCTTT
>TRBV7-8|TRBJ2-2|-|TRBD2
CASSFLGLAGVGTGELFF
TGTGCCAGCAGCTTCCTGGGACTAGCGGGAGTGGGGACCGGGGAGCTGTTTTTT
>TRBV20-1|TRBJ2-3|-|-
CSARDRTAVYF
TGCAGTGCTAGAGATCGAACAGCCGTGTATTTT
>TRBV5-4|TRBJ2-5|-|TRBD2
CASSSSGRETQYF
TGTGCCAGCAGCTCTAGCGGGCGAGAGACCCAGTACTTC
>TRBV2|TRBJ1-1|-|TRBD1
CASSTGGVAEAFF
TGTGCCAGCAGTACAGGGGGCGTAGCTGAAGCTTTCTTT
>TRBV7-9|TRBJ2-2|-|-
CASSPESGELFF
TGTGCCAGCAGCCCCGAGTCCGGGGAGCTGTTTTTT
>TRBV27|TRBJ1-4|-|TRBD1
CASSLGDSNEKLFF
TGTGCCAGCAGTTTAGGGGACAGTAATGAAAAACTGTTTTTT
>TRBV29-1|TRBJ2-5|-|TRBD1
CSVKDGTGIETQYF
TGCAGCGTCAAAGACGGGACAGGGATTGAGACCCAGTACTTC
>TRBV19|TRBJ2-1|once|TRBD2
CASSGLAGGPKPPHEQFF
TGTGCCAGTAGTGGACTAGCGGGAGGGCCTAAACCCCCCCATGAGCAGTTCTTC
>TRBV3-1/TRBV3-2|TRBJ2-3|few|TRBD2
CASSQRGKTSALTDTQYF
TGTGCCAGCAGCCAACGCGGAAAGACTAGCGCCCTCACAGATACGCAGTATTTT
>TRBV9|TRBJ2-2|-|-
CASSVEGAGYSSGELFF
TGTGCCAGCAGCGTAGAGGGCGCGGGGTACAGTTCTGGGGAGCTGTTTTTT